This section outlines one T cell receptor (beta chain) sequence together with its context. The antigen remains unidentified. It is likely a read error, because the conserved phenylalanine at the end of the CDR3 is missing. These data come from a study of tumor-infiltrating lymphocytes in primary liver carcinoma. Study-level information: Patients, male and female, were 30 to 69 years old.

Synthesis of TCR beta cDNA was carried out from about 540 ng total RNA with a constant-region primer. Three rounds of nested multiplex PCR with slightly modified ARM-PCR produced TCR beta libraries. TRBV1-TRBV30 forward and Cbeta reverse primers drove the first two approximately 11-cycle rounds. TCRdb analysed the multiplex PCR reads with MiXCR anew, one entry per CDR3 protein. Of some 43,000 distinct CDR3 sequences in the sample, around 64% were seen once. CDR3 length equals 17 residues. The germline V gene encodes CDR1 LGHNA and CDR2 YNFKEQ. Starting material for RNA and DNA co-extraction consisted of roughly 17-31 mg of unsorted bulk tissue. With chronic HBV infection, the patients were also treatment-naive. The study sampled five separate regions from each tumor. Findings and limits, study-wide: Compared with tumor region pairs, tumor-adjacent and tumor-blood pairs overlapped less.

This chain joins TRBV4-2 and TRBJ2-7, with 13 positions matching TRBD2. The sample taken for sequencing was liver tumor tissue from sampling region 5. Stated subset: tumor region T5, tumor centre. The sequence was obtained from a man aged 35 to 55 with primary liver carcinoma and hepatitis B virus infection. In nucleotides, the CDR3 is TGTGCCATTACTGGACTAGCGGGAGTTTATAAGTCCTACGAACAGTACCTC. Protein product: CAITGLAGVYKSYEQYL.